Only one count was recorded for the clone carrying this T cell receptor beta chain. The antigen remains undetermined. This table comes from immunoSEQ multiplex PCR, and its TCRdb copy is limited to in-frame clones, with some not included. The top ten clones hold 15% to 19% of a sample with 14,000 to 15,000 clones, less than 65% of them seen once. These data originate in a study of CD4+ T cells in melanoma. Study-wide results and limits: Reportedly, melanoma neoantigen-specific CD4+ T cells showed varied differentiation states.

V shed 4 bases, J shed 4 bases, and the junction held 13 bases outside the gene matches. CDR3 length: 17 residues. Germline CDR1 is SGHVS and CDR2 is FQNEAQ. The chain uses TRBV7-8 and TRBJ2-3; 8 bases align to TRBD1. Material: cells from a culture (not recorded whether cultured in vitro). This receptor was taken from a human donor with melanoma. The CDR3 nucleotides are TGTGCCAGCAGCTCGACCCCCCGGGACAGGTATTCAGATACGCAGTATTTT. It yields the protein CASSSTPRDRYSDTQYF.